This TCR beta chain was sequenced during a study of sequential checkpoint blockade in melanoma. Study context: Each arm's sequence ended with maintenance nivolumab.

Comment on this clone: The junction does not match germline at one end; this may be a read error.

Measured with immunoSEQ multiplex PCR; TCRdb has only the in-frame clones, and not every one. Seen here are about 37,000 clones, roughly four fifths observed once, and the top ten hold 4.5% to 7%. Described treatment: randomized to nivolumab then ipilimumab (arm A) or the reverse (arm B). PBMC sorting kept live CD3+CD8+ cells without CD19 or CD56. The sequence was collected from a human donor with melanoma. The sequenced sample was CD8+ T cells sorted from blood (inferred from file names), obtained from a patient given nivolumab and ipilimumab in sequence.

The CDR3 DNA sequence: TGTGCCAGCAGTTACTCGAGTAACAGTCCTAATGAAAAACTGTTTTTT. Amino acids: CASSYSSNSPNEKLFF. V is TRBV6-4 and J is TRBJ1-4; D uncertain. This CDR3 comprises 16 residues. CDR1 is MRHNA and CDR2 is SNTAGT in the germline V gene.